The clone carrying this T cell receptor (beta chain) occurred once. The sample comes from a study of T cell responses to AZD1222 COVID-19 vaccine. The CDR3 runs to 19 residues. The junction had 9 bases not matched to a gene; V was cut back by 6 bases and J by 1 base. Germline V gives CDR1 LGHDT, CDR2 YNNKEL (reference sequence). Using immunoSEQ multiplex PCR, the repertoire was profiled, and TCRdb retains in-frame clones only, with some absent. The profile shows over 100,000 clones, 91% of them singletons. This TCR was recovered from an adult in good health. The chain recombines TRBV3-1 (or the pseudogene TRBV3-2) with TRBJ2-1, with TRBD2 matching 16 bases. This sample comprised peripheral blood, obtained on day 0 of AZD1222 vaccination. CDR3 nucleotides: TGTGCCAGCAGTCCTATTGGGACTAGCGGGGGGGGGTCCTACAATGAGCAGTTCTTC. Protein: CASSPIGTSGGGSYNEQFF.